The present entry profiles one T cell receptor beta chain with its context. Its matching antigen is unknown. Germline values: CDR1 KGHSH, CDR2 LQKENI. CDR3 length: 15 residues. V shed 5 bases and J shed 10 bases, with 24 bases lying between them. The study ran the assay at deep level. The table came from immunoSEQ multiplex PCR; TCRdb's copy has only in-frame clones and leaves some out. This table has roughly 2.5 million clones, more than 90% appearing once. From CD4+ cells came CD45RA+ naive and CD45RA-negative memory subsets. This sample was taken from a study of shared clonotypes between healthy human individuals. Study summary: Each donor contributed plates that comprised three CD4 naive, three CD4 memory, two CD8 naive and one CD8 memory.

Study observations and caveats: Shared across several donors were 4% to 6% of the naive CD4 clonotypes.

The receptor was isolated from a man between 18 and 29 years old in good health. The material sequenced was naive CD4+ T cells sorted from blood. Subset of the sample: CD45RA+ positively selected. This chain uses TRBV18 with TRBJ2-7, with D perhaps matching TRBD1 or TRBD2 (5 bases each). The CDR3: CASSNLGDRPGGQYF. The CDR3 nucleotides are TGTGCCAGCTCAAACCTCGGGGACCGGCCAGGCGGTCAGTACTTC.